A single sample gave rise to the 30 T cell receptor beta chains below, sequenced in a study of cytomegalovirus exposure and HLA in healthy donors. Vbeta (60) and Jbeta (13) primers were used in the PCR. Sequencing was performed with immunoSEQ multiplex PCR; in TCRdb, only in-frame clones are kept and a portion is missing. The sample has about 140,000 clones, 76% seen once. The sequenced sample was PBMCs. The receptor source for this set is a man in his forties in good health and CMV-seronegative.

DNA for the CDR3: TGCAGCGCATTACAGGACATGAACACTGAAGCTTTCTTT. Protein product: CSALQDMNTEAFF. This rearrangement joins TRBV29-1 to TRBJ1-1; D might be TRBD1 (5 bases). Trimming shortened V by 7 bases and J by 0 bases, and 12 bases separated the two germline ends. The CDR3 consists of 13 residues. CDR1 and CDR2 (germline): SQVTM, ANQGSEA.

V usage is TRBV10-3 and J usage is TRBJ2-7; TRBD1 matches at 8 bases. The CDR3 is 12 residues long. The germline V gene has CDR1 ENHRY and CDR2 SYGVKD. V lost 6 bases and J lost 5; bases outside the gene matches: 3. The CDR3 sequence is CAISGGQDEQYF. Written as DNA, the CDR3 is TGTGCCATCAGCGGGGGACAGGACGAGCAGTACTTC.

The rearrangement uses TRBV7-8 and TRBJ1-2; possibly TRBD1 for D (6 bases). Trimming removed 2 bases from V and 3 bases from J, with 10 bases in between. The CDR3 sequence is 14 residues long. The germline V gene encodes CDR1 SGHVS and CDR2 FQNEAQ. The CDR3 protein is CASSLNREYYGYTF. The CDR3 bases are TGTGCCAGCAGCTTAAACAGGGAATACTATGGCTACACCTTC.

This chain joins TRBV28 and TRBJ2-1; tentative D call: TRBD1 (5 bases). Germline CDR1 is MDHEN and CDR2 is SYDVKM. The CDR3 has 15 residues. Trimming removed 2 bases from V and 8 bases from J, with 16 bases in between. Here the CDR3 DNA reads TGTGCCAGCAGTTTAATAGGGCAGGGTTTGGATGAGCAGTTCTTC. Amino acids: CASSLIGQGLDEQFF.

This chain joins TRBV5-1 and TRBJ1-4, with D possibly being TRBD1 (5 bases). The CDR3 loop spans 15 amino acids. Per germline, CDR1 SGHRS and CDR2 YFSETQ. Trimming took off 4 bases at V and 0 bases at J, with 10 bases between the two ends. This CDR3 is CASSSLQATNEKLFF. In DNA form, the CDR3 reads TGCGCCAGCAGCAGCCTACAGGCAACTAATGAAAAACTGTTTTTT.

This clone has just one count. CDR3 in DNA: TGTGCTAGTGACCCCGGGGGAGGAGGGGTGGTCGATGAGCAGTTCTTC. It codes for CASDPGGGGVVDEQFF. The genes are TRBV12-5 and TRBJ2-1, with D maybe TRBD2 (6 bases). The germline V and J ends were trimmed by 7 bases and 8 bases, with 24 bases remaining between them. Germline loops: CDR1 LGHNT, CDR2 FRNRAP. This CDR3 contains 16 residues.

The rearrangement links TRBV6-5 to TRBJ2-7, with 7 nucleotides matching TRBD1. With V trimmed by 6 bases and J by 4 bases, 9 bases remained unmatched. The CDR3 contains 14 residues. Germline V lookup: CDR1 MNHEY, CDR2 SVGAGI. The CDR3 bases are TGTGCCAGCAGCCGTAGGACAGGTCTGTACGAGCAGTACTTC. Its translation is CASSRRTGLYEQYF.

In its sample, this clone was seen a few times. CDR3 region: CASSWASGPSSYNEQFF. In DNA, the CDR3 is TGTGCCAGCAGCTGGGCTAGCGGCCCCAGCTCCTACAATGAGCAGTTCTTC. V gene TRBV7-9 combines with J gene TRBJ2-1; 7 nucleotides match TRBD2. CDR3 size: 17 residues. Germline V gives CDR1 SEHNR, CDR2 FQNEAQ (reference sequence). V shed 4 bases and J 0 bases; nucleotides not matched to a gene: 9.

This clone was observed a few times. V is TRBV7-2 and J is TRBJ1-1; D remains unclear. The CDR3 is 13 residues long. Per germline, CDR1 SGHTA and CDR2 FQGNSA. V lost 3 bases, J lost 3 bases, and 8 bases lay in between. This chain's CDR3 is CASSFTSDTEAFF. The CDR3, as DNA: TGTGCCAGCAGCTTTACGAGCGACACTGAAGCTTTCTTT.

CDR3 in DNA: TGCAGCGCGGGACTAGCGGGACGTCCCGGGGAGCTGTTTTTT. Translating gives CSAGLAGRPGELFF. The chain uses TRBV29-1 and TRBJ2-2, with 13 bases aligning to TRBD2. This CDR3 comprises 14 residues. Germline V lookup: CDR1 SQVTM, CDR2 ANQGSEA. The trim removed 7 bases at V and 6 bases at J, leaving 5 bases unmatched.

This chain uses TRBV30 with TRBJ2-5; D perhaps matches TRBD1 (5 bases). The CDR3 is 13 residues long. CDR1 is GTSNPN and CDR2 is SVGIG in the germline V gene (reference sequence). Trimming removed 6 bases from V and 5 bases from J, with 16 bases in between. The CDR3 sequence: CACGRRGSETQYF. The CDR3 coding sequence is TGTGCCTGTGGGCGTAGGGGCTCTGAGACCCAGTACTTC. The whole variable domain, filled in from reference TRBV30 and TRBJ2-5, reads SQTIHQWPATLVQPVGSPLSLECTVEGTSNPNLYWYRQAAGRGLQLLFYSVGIGQISSEVPQNLSASRPQDRQFILSSKKLLLSDSGFYLCACGRRGSETQYFGPGTRLLVL.

The CDR3 is CASIDDRNTEAFF. The CDR3 DNA is TGTGCCAGTATCGACGACAGGAACACTGAAGCTTTCTTT. This chain uses TRBV19 with TRBJ1-1; possible D gene TRBD1, 5 bases. CDR1 and CDR2 (germline): LNHDA, SQIVND (reference sequence). The CDR3 contains 13 residues. Trimming took off 7 bases at V and 1 base at J, with 10 bases between the two ends.

The chain couples TRBV28 to TRBJ2-7; 9 positions match TRBD1. The germline V gene encodes CDR1 MDHEN and CDR2 SYDVKM. The V segment lost 3 bases and the J segment 4 bases; nucleotides outside the gene matches: 4. The CDR3 totals 14 residues. The CDR3 is CASSFWDRDYEQYF. The CDR3 DNA sequence: TGTGCCAGCAGTTTCTGGGACAGGGATTACGAGCAGTACTTC.

This chain links TRBV5-1 with TRBJ1-2; 9 nucleotides align to TRBD1. Unmatched junction bases numbered 16, after V lost 0 bases and J lost 7 bases. There are 18 residues in the CDR3. Germline CDR1 is SGHRS and CDR2 is YFSETQ. The CDR3 here is CASSLGMRDRAFVGGYTF. The CDR3 DNA reads TGCGCCAGCAGCTTGGGTATGCGGGACAGGGCGTTTGTTGGTGGCTACACCTTC.

J is TRBJ2-2 and V is TRBV27; D gene ambiguous. CDR1 and CDR2 from the germline V gene are MNHEY and SMNVEV (reference sequence). CDR3 length: 16 residues. Trimming cost V 7 bases and J 2 bases, with 17 bases left between them. In DNA, the CDR3 is TGTGCCAGCATGGGCTACCCGGTAATAAACACCGGGGAGCTGTTTTTT. Protein sequence: CASMGYPVINTGELFF.

The chain employs TRBV7-3 and TRBJ1-1; D unclear. Trimming shortened V by 9 bases and J by 9 bases, and 11 bases separated the two germline ends. The germline V gene has CDR1 SGHTA and CDR2 FQGTGA. CDR3 length: 10 amino acids. The CDR3 region has the DNA TGTGCCAGAAAAACAGCACAAGCTTTCTTT. Amino acid sequence: CARKTAQAFF. Filled out from reference TRBV7-3 and TRBJ1-1, the complete variable domain reads GAGVSQTPSNKVTEKGKYVELRCDPISGHTALYWYRQSLGQGPEFLIYFQGTGAADDSGLPNDRFFAVRPEGSVSTLKIQRTERGDSAVYLCARKTAQAFFGQGTRLTVV.

The V call is TRBV5-1, the J call TRBJ1-4, with D possibly being TRBD1 (5 bases). The V and J ends lost 10 bases and 7 bases respectively, with 20 bases between them. Germline V lookup: CDR1 SGHRS, CDR2 YFSETQ. The CDR3 is 14 residues long. The CDR3 spells CAGRTQPTSEKLFF. CDR3 coding DNA: TGCGCCGGACGGACACAACCGACGAGTGAAAAACTGTTTTTT.

This clone was recorded once. The genes are TRBV13 and TRBJ2-7; D unresolved. Per germline, CDR1 PRHDT and CDR2 FYEKMQ (reference sequence). The CDR3 consists of 12 residues. Trimming cost V 3 bases and J 6 bases, with 9 bases left between them. CDR3 nucleotides: TGTGCCAGCAGCTTGTCCCCAGGCGAGCAGTACTTC. It translates to CASSLSPGEQYF.

The V and J genes are TRBV6-5 and TRBJ2-7; 9 bases agree with TRBD2. V shed 5 bases and J 4 bases; nucleotides not matched to a gene: 9. The CDR3 runs 15 residues. Germline V gives CDR1 MNHEY, CDR2 SVGAGI. CDR3 in amino acids: CASSQAGTSTYEQYF. The CDR3 DNA reads as TGTGCCAGCAGTCAGGCCGGGACTAGCACGTACGAGCAGTACTTC.

This clone has a handful of counts. The chain employs TRBV19 and TRBJ2-5, with 9 bases that match TRBD1. With V trimmed by 4 bases and J by 5 bases, 11 bases remained unmatched. This CDR3 has 16 amino acids. Germline lookup yields CDR1 LNHDA and CDR2 SQIVND (reference sequence). The CDR3 nucleotides read TGTGCCAGTAGTAGGAACCGGGACAGGGAATGGGAGACCCAGTACTTC. Its translation: CASSRNRDREWETQYF.

About this clone: The junction departs from the called germline gene at one end, perhaps through a read error. The gene calls are TRBV18 and TRBJ1-4; a possible D gene is TRBD1 (5 bases). The CDR3 contains 14 residues. Germline V CDR1 and CDR2: KGHSH, LQKENI. The DNA of the CDR3 is TGTGCCAGCACACCTGAGAGAATTCTAGGGGAACTGTTTTTT. The encoded protein is CASTPERILGELFF.

This clone occurred a few times. This rearrangement joins TRBV9 to TRBJ1-5; D may be TRBD1 (6 bases). CDR3 size: 15 residues. The germline V gene has CDR1 SGDLS and CDR2 YYNGEE. V dropped 3 bases and J dropped 1 base, with 11 bases sitting between them. Here the CDR3 DNA reads TGTGCCAGCAGCGAAACAGGGCAGAGCAATCAGCCCCAGCATTTT. Amino acid sequence: CASSETGQSNQPQHF.

The V gene is TRBV28, the J gene TRBJ2-6; D is unresolved. CDR3 length equals 15 residues. The V end was cut by 6 bases, the J end by 0 bases, with 9 bases between. Germline V gene sequence: CDR1 MDHEN, CDR2 SYDVKM. This CDR3 is CASRLPGSGANVLTF. The DNA of the CDR3 is TGTGCCAGCAGACTGCCGGGCTCTGGGGCCAACGTCCTGACTTTC.

This clone was detected only once. The chain recombines TRBV7-2 with TRBJ2-5, with D possibly TRBD2 on 7 matching bases. The germline V gene encodes CDR1 SGHTA and CDR2 FQGNSA. The CDR3 runs 17 residues. V lost 3 bases and J 4 bases, leaving 21 bases between the germline ends. CDR3 residues: CASSFLSGGGAGETQYF. The CDR3 DNA reads as TGTGCCAGCAGCTTCTTGTCGGGTGGGGGGGCCGGAGAGACCCAGTACTTC. Full variable domain (remainder filled in from reference TRBV7-2 and TRBJ2-5): GAGVSQSPSNKVTEKGKDVELRCDPISGHTALYWYRQSLGQGLEFLIYFQGNSAPDKSGLPSDRFSAERTGGSVSTLTIQRTQQEDSAVYLCASSFLSGGGAGETQYFGPGTRLLVL.

The chain couples TRBV7-9 to TRBJ2-5; 8 nucleotides agree with TRBD2. This CDR3 is 14 amino acids long. The V gene's germline CDR1 is SEHNR and CDR2 FQNEAQ (reference sequence). V gave up 4 bases and J gave up 4 bases; unmatched junction bases: 5. DNA of the CDR3: TGTGCCAGCAGCTCAGACCGGGGGGGAGAGACCCAGTACTTC. Amino acid sequence: CASSSDRGGETQYF.

The J gene is TRBJ1-1, the V gene TRBV5-4; TRBD1 is a possible D gene (5 bases). V was clipped by 4 bases and J by 3 bases, with 19 bases between them. From germline, CDR1 is SGHNT and CDR2 YYREEE (reference sequence). CDR3 length: 16 residues. This CDR3 is CASSPMQGRADTEAFF. DNA for the CDR3: TGTGCCAGCAGCCCGATGCAGGGCCGCGCGGACACTGAAGCTTTCTTT.

The chain has TRBV28 and TRBJ1-5; TRBD1 agrees at 10 bases. The CDR3 is 15 residues long. The germline CDR1 and CDR2 sequences are MDHEN and SYDVKM. After removal of 6 bases from V and 6 bases from J, the junction contained 8 bases not matched to a gene. The CDR3 reads CASSSDRGRGQPQHF. DNA of the CDR3: TGTGCCAGCAGCTCCGACAGGGGGCGCGGTCAGCCCCAGCATTTT. The variable domain in full, with the rest retrieved from reference TRBV28 and TRBJ1-5, is DVKVTQSSRYLVKRTGEKVFLECVQDMDHENMFWYRQDPGLGLRLIYFSYDVKMKEKGDIPEGYSVSREKKERFSLILESASTNQTSMYLCASSSDRGRGQPQHFGDGTRLSIL.

In this sample, this clone turned up a few times. CDR3 residues: CASSLTEGTEAFF. CDR3 DNA: TGTGCCAGCAGCTTAACGGAGGGCACTGAAGCTTTCTTT. The chain has TRBV7-9 and TRBJ1-1; D is unresolved. Germline lookup yields CDR1 SEHNR and CDR2 FQNEAQ (reference sequence). The V end lost 2 bases, the J end lost 4 bases, and 8 bases lay between the germline ends. This CDR3 region has 13 residues.

The chain carries TRBV11-3 and TRBJ1-2; D unclear. Trimming took 1 base from V and 2 from J, leaving 5 bases between them. Germline assignment: CDR1 SGHNT and CDR2 YENEEA. The CDR3 spans 13 residues. In nucleotides, the CDR3 is TGTGCCAGCAGCTTAGGACAAAACTATGGCTACACCTTC. Its protein product is CASSLGQNYGYTF.

V is TRBV11-2 and J is TRBJ2-3; D is unclear. Per germline, CDR1 SGHAT and CDR2 FQNNGV. V was clipped by 0 bases and J by 14 bases, with 9 bases between them. This CDR3 comprises 11 residues. The CDR3 DNA reads TGTGCCAGCAGCTTAGACCCGGGTCCGTATTTT. Amino acid sequence: CASSLDPGPYF.